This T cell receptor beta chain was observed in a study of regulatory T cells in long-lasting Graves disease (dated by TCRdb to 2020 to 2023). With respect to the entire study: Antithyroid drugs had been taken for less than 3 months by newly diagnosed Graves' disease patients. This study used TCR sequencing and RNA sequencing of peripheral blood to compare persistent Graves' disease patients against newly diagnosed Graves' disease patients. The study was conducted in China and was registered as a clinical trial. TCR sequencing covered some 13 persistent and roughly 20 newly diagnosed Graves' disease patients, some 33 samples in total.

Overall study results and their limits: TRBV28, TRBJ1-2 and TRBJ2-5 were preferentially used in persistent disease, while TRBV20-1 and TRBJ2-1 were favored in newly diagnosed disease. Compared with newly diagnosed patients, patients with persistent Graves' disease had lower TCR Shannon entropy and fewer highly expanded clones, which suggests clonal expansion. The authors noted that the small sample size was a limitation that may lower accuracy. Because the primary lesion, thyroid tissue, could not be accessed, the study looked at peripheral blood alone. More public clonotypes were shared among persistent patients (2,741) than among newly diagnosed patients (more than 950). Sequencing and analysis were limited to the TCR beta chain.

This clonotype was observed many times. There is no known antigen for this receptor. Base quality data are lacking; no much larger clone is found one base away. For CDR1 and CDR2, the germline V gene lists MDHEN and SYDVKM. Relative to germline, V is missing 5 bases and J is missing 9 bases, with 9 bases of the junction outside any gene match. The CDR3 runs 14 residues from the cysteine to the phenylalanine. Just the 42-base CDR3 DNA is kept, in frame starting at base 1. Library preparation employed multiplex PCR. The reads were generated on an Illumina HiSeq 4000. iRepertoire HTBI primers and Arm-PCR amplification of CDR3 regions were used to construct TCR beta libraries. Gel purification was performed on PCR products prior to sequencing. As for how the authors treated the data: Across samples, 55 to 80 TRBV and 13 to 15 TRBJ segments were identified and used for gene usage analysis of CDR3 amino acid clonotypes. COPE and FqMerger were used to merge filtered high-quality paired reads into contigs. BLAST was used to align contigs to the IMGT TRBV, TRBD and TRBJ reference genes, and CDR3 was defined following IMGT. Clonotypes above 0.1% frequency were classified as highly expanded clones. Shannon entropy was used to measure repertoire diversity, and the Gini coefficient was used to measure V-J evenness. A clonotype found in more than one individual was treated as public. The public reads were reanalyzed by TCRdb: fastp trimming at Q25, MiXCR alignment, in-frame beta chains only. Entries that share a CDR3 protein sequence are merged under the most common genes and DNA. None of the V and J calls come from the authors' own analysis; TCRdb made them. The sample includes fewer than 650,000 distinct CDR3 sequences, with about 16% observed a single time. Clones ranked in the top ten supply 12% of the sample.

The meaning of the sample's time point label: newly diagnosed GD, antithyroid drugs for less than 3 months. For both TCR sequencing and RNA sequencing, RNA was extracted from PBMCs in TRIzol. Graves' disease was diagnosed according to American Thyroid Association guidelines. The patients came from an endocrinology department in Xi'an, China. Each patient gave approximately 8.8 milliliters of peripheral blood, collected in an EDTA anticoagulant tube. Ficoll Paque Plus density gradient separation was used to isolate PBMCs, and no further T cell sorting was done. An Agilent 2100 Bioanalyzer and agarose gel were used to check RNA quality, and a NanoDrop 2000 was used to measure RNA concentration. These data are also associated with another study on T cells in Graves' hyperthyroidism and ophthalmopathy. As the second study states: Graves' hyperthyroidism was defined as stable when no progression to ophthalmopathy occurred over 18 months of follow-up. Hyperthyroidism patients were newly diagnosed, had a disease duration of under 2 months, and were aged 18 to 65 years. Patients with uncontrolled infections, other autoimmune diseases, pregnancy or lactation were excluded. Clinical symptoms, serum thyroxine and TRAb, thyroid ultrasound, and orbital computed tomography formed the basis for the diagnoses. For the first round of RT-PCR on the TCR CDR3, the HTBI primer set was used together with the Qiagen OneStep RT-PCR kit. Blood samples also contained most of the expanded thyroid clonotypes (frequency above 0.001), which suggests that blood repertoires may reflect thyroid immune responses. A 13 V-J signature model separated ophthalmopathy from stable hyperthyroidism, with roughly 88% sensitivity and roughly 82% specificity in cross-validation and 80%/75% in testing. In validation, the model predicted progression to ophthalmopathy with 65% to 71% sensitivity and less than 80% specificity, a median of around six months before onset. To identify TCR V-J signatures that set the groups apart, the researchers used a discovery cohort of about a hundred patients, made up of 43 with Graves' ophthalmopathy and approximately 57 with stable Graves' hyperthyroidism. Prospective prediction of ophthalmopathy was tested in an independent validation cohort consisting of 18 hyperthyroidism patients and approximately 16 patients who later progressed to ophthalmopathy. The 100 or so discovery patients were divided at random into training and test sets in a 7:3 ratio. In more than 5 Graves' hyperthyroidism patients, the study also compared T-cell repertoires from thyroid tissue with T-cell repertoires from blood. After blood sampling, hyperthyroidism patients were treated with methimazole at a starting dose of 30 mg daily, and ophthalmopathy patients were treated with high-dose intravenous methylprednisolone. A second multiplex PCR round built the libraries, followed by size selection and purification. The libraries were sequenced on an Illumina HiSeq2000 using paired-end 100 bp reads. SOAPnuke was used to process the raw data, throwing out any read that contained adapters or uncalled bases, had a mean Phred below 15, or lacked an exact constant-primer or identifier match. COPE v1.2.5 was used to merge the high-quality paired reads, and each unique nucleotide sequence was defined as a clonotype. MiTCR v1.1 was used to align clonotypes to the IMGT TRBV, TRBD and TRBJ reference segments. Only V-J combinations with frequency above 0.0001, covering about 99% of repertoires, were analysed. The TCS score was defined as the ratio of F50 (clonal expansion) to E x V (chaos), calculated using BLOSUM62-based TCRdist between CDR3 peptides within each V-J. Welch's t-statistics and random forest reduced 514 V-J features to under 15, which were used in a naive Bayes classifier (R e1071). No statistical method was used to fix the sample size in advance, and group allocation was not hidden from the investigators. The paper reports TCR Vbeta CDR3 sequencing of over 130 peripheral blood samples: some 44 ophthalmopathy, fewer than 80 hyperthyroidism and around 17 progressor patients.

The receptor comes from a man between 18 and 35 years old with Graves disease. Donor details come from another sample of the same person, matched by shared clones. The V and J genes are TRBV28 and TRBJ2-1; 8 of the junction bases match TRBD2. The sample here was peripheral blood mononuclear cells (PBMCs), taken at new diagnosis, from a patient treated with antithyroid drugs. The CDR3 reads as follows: CASSGGLGRGEQFF. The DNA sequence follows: TGTGCCAGCAGTGGGGGACTAGGGAGGGGTGAGCAGTTCTTC.